This T cell receptor beta chain came from a study of T cells in Graves' hyperthyroidism and ophthalmopathy. The germline V and J ends were trimmed by 5 bases and 2 bases, with 13 bases remaining between them. This CDR3 spans 14 amino acids. The germline V gene has CDR1 SGHAT and CDR2 FQNNGV. General study results and limits: The majority of expanded thyroid clonotypes above 0.001 also appeared in blood.

Amplification yielded TCR beta CDR3 regions, with RNA transcripts as the source. Carried out on the TCR CDR3, a first-round RT-PCR used the HTBI primer set. TCRdb passed the multiplex PCR reads through MiXCR, listing each CDR3 protein once. The sample lists 550,000 to 700,000 distinct CDR3 sequences; roughly 15% were seen once. This clonotype was recorded at least ten times. Antigen unknown. The TCR sequence derives from a woman aged 40 to 55 with Graves' ophthalmopathy. This chain links TRBV11-2 with TRBJ2-7; D gene unclear. The sequencing input was blood. CDR3 coding DNA: TGTGCCAGCAGCCTGTCCGAAGGTACCTACGAGCAGTACTTC. Translating it yields CASSLSEGTYEQYF.